These 10 T cell receptor beta chains came from one sample sequenced in a study of blood T cell repertoires in COVID-19. Repertoires were generated with immunoSEQ multiplex PCR, while TCRdb's copy carries only in-frame clones and drops some. The sample lists about 88,000 clones, approximately 88% occurring once. Sequencing was performed on peripheral blood. The receptors stem from an elderly man with acute or convalescent COVID-19.

V and J are TRBV10-2 and TRBJ1-1; D is uncertain. V was pared by 2 bases and J by 1 base, with 5 bases between. In germline, CDR1 is WSHSY, CDR2 SAAADI. The CDR3 runs 13 residues. DNA of the CDR3: TGCGCCAGCAGTGAGGGGCCGAACACTGAAGCTTTCTTT. As protein: CASSEGPNTEAFF.

The chain employs TRBV28 and TRBJ1-6; maybe TRBD1 (6 bases). Trimming took 7 bases from V and 8 from J, leaving 12 bases between them. The CDR3 consists of 13 residues. In germline, CDR1 is MDHEN, CDR2 SYDVKM. CDR3 residues: CASTGQLDSPLHF. The CDR3 DNA is TGTGCCAGCACAGGACAGTTGGATTCACCCCTCCACTTT.

A single count supports this clone. The CDR3 nucleotides are TGTGCCAGCAGCCAACTAGCGGGAGCCGTGAATGAGCAGTTCTTC. Its translation is CASSQLAGAVNEQFF. J is TRBJ2-1 and V is TRBV3-1 (or the pseudogene TRBV3-2); 10 bases fit TRBD2. J was trimmed by 7 bases and V by 2 bases; bases with no gene match: 5. The CDR3 has 15 amino acids. From germline, CDR1 is LGHDT and CDR2 YNNKEL (reference sequence).

This clone was observed a single time. The rearrangement joins TRBV10-3 to TRBJ1-1; 8 bases match TRBD1. The ends lost 11 bases at V and 4 bases at J; junction bases unmatched: 15. CDR1 is ENHRY, CDR2 SYGVKD, per germline. CDR3 length: 15 residues. CDR3 DNA sequence: TGTGCCTCAAAGACGACAGGGGACAGCGGCACTGAAGCTTTCTTT. Amino acids: CASKTTGDSGTEAFF.

This clone was seen a handful of times. The J gene is TRBJ2-7, the V gene TRBV18; the D is unclear. CDR1 is KGHSH, CDR2 LQKENI, per germline. This CDR3 is 15 amino acids long. Trimming left V 3 bases short and J 5 bases short, with 17 bases between. CDR3 bases: TGTGCCAGCTCACCGTCCCTCCGGTGGTCCGACGAGCAGTACTTC. This sequence encodes CASSPSLRWSDEQYF.

This chain joins TRBV10-1 and TRBJ2-2; no clear D. This CDR3 spans 15 amino acids. Trimming removed 5 bases from V and 1 base from J, with 11 bases in between. Germline CDR1 is WNHNN and CDR2 is SYGVQD (reference sequence). CDR3 DNA: TGCGCCAGCAGTTTGAGAGGTGGGAACACCGGGGAGCTGTTTTTT. Protein sequence: CASSLRGGNTGELFF.

The chain joins TRBV5-4 to TRBJ1-4; tentative D call: TRBD1 (5 bases). Germline V lookup: CDR1 SGHNT, CDR2 YYREEE (reference sequence). Deletions cut 1 base from V and 8 bases from J, with 18 bases between. The CDR3 extends over 16 amino acids. In nucleotides, the CDR3 is TGTGCCAGCAGCTTGTCGTCCGGACGCGGGGCGGAAAAACTGTTTTTT. Translating it yields CASSLSSGRGAEKLFF.

The CDR3 bases are TGTGCCAGCAGCTTGGTACACCACACCGGGGAGCTGTTTTTT. Its protein product is CASSLVHHTGELFF. This chain uses TRBV11-2 with TRBJ2-2; D gene ambiguous. The CDR3 length is 14 residues. The germline V gene has CDR1 SGHAT and CDR2 FQNNGV. Trimming left V 3 bases short and J 3 bases short, with 8 bases between.

This CDR3 reads CASSPTGSYETQYF. The CDR3 DNA reads TGTGCCAGCAGCCCTACAGGGTCTTATGAGACCCAGTACTTC. The chain is built from TRBV5-5 and TRBJ2-5, with D perhaps TRBD1 (6 bases). The CDR3 runs 14 residues. The germline V and J ends were trimmed by 4 bases and 5 bases, with 15 bases remaining between them. Germline V gene data show CDR1 as SGHKS and CDR2 as YYEKEE (reference sequence).

The chain has TRBV5-1 and TRBJ2-2, with D perhaps TRBD2 (5 bases). The germline V gene encodes CDR1 SGHRS and CDR2 YFSETQ. The CDR3 sequence is 14 residues long. The V gene lost 0 bases and the J gene lost 6 bases, with 9 bases spanning the gap. CDR3: CASSLVVSAGELFF. The CDR3 DNA is TGCGCCAGCAGCTTGGTAGTTAGCGCCGGGGAGCTGTTTTTT.